The subject of this entry is one T cell receptor beta chain. The CDR3 contains 12 residues. V dropped 10 bases and J dropped 5; count of bases not matched to a gene: 3. The germline V gene has CDR1 LNHDA and CDR2 SQIVND (reference sequence). Clones were sequenced by immunoSEQ multiplex PCR, and TCRdb holds only the in-frame ones, with some missing. Here the sample spans around 150,000 clones, 80% to 90% being singletons. The sample belongs to a study of control samples from healthy donors and cancer patients. This receptor was taken from a man in his thirties or forties in good health. The rearrangement uses TRBV19 and TRBJ1-5, with 9 bases identical to TRBD1. Source material: blood. The CDR3 DNA is TGTGCCACTGGACAGGGGCATCAGCCCCAGCATTTT. Its translation is CATGQGHQPQHF.